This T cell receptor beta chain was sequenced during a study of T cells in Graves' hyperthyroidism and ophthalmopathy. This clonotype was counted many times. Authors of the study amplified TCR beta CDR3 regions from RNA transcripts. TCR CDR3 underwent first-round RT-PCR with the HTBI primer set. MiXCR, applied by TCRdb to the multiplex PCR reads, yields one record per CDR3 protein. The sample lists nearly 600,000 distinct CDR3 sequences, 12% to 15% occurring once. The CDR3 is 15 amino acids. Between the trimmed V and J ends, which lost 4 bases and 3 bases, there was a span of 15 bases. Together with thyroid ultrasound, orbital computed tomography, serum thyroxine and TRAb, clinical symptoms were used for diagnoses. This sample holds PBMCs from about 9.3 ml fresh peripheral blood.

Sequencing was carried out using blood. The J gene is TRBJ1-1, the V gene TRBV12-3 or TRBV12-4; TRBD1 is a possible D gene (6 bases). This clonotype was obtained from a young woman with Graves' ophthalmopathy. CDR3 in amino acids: CASSYGTGADTEAFF. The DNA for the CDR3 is TGTGCCAGCAGTTACGGGACGGGGGCGGACACTGAAGCTTTCTTT.